A single sample is the source of the 10 T cell receptor beta chains below, sequenced in a study of blood T cells in healthy people across ages. It was with a sample-barcoded 5' primer and a J-beta primer mix that a second PCR of about 6 to 12 cycles was run. MiXCR was run by TCRdb on the 5' RACE reads, yielding one entry per CDR3 protein. The sample has approximately 780,000 distinct CDR3 sequences; more than 25% are singletons. These sequences were also reported in another study, on T cells of mothers and their children.

The material sequenced was blood. These TCRs come from a boy aged 10-17 years in good health.

The sample holds a few counts of this clonotype. The chain combines TRBV27 with TRBJ2-2, with D possibly being TRBD1 (5 bases). Germline values: CDR1 MNHEY, CDR2 SMNVEV (reference sequence). The CDR3 totals 13 residues. Trimming pared 4 bases from V and 7 bases from J, leaving 10 bases between. As DNA, the CDR3 is TGTGCCAGCAGTTCCCAAGGGGTCGGGGAGCTGTTTTTT. This translates into CASSSQGVGELFF.

The rearrangement links TRBV20-1 to TRBJ2-7; D assignment may be TRBD1 or TRBD2 (5 bases each). CDR1 DFQATT and CDR2 SNEGSKA come from the germline V gene (reference sequence). V lost 0 bases and J 0 bases, leaving 15 bases between the germline ends. The CDR3 contains 16 residues. The CDR3 here is CSARDPGPGSSYEQYF. In DNA form, the CDR3 reads TGCAGTGCTAGAGATCCGGGGCCAGGGAGCTCCTACGAGCAGTACTTC.

V is TRBV5-1 and J is TRBJ2-7, with 9 bases lining up with TRBD1. CDR3 length: 15 amino acids. Germline V gene sequence: CDR1 SGHRS, CDR2 YFSETQ. Unmatched junction bases numbered 6, after V lost 3 bases and J lost 2 bases. The CDR3 DNA reads as TGCGCCAGCAGCTCGCGCCGGGACAGGGCCTACGAGCAGTACTTC. Translated: CASSSRRDRAYEQYF.

The J gene is TRBJ1-1, the V gene TRBV6-2 or TRBV6-3; D not certain. Trimming pared 10 bases from V and 3 bases from J, leaving 15 bases between. CDR3 length: 13 amino acids. CDR1 and CDR2 (germline): MNHEY, SVGEGT. CDR3 protein: CAISDTGDTEAFF. In nucleotides, the CDR3 is TGTGCCATCTCCGACACCGGGGACACTGAAGCTTTCTTT.

This clonotype was observed a handful of times. For the CDR3, the DNA is TGTGCCAGTAGCAAGGGGACAGCAGGCGTCTACACCTTC. It is translated as CASSKGTAGVYTF. The V and J genes are TRBV19 and TRBJ1-2; TRBD1 aligns across 7 bases. This CDR3 region has 13 residues. Germline CDR1 is LNHDA and CDR2 is SQIVND (reference sequence). Losses at the gene ends were 6 bases for V and 10 bases for J; bases not matched to a gene: 11. Looking up the rest from reference TRBV19 and TRBJ1-2 gives the full variable domain: DGGITQSPKYLFRKEGQNVTLSCEQNLNHDAMYWYRQDPGQGLRLIYYSQIVNDFQKGDIAEGYSVSREKKESFPLTVTSAQKNPTAFYLCASSKGTAGVYTFGSGTRLTVV.

This rearrangement joins TRBV10-3 to TRBJ2-3; D may correspond to TRBD1 or TRBD2 (6 bases each). The CDR3 is made up of 17 amino acids. CDR1 is ENHRY and CDR2 is SYGVKD in the germline V gene. V was shortened by 6 bases and J by 3 bases, with 22 bases between the two germline ends. DNA for the CDR3: TGTGCCATCAGCTCTACCTTATCGGGGGCAGGAACAGATACGCAGTATTTT. Its translation is CAISSTLSGAGTDTQYF.

This clonotype was picked up one time. CDR3 sequence reads: CASSLASGYQNIQYF. CDR3 DNA sequence: TGCGCCAGCAGCCTGGCTAGCGGGTATCAGAACATTCAGTACTTC. J is TRBJ2-4 and V is TRBV5-1, with 8 bases aligning to TRBD2. V trimming: 4 bases; J trimming: 7 bases; junction bases outside the gene matches: 10. Per germline, CDR1 SGHRS and CDR2 YFSETQ. The CDR3 runs 15 residues. The full variable domain, in which reference TRBV5-1 and TRBJ2-4 provide the parts outside the CDR3, is KAGVTQTPRYLIKTRGQQVTLSCSPISGHRSVSWYQQTPGQGLQFLFEYFSETQRNKGNFPGRFSGRQFSNSRSEMNVSTLELGDSALYLCASSLASGYQNIQYFGAGTRLSVL.

The chain joins TRBV7-3 to TRBJ2-5; possibly TRBD1 for D (5 bases). Germline V gives CDR1 SGHTA, CDR2 FQGTGA. The V end lost 6 bases, the J end lost 2 bases, and 16 bases lay between the germline ends. The CDR3 has 15 amino acids. The CDR3 is CASRPGAGRQETQYF. As DNA, the CDR3 is TGTGCCAGCAGACCTGGGGCAGGACGTCAAGAGACCCAGTACTTC.

This clonotype was recorded at least ten times. The chain couples TRBV5-1 to TRBJ1-2; TRBD1 matches 7 bases. V lost 2 bases, J lost 7 bases, and 5 bases stayed unmatched. Looked up from germline, CDR1 is SGHRS and CDR2 is YFSETQ. This CDR3 has 13 residues. CDR3 protein: CASSFAGQVGYTF. The DNA for the CDR3 is TGCGCCAGCAGCTTTGCCGGACAGGTTGGCTACACCTTC. Full variable domain (missing parts from reference TRBV5-1 and TRBJ1-2): KAGVTQTPRYLIKTRGQQVTLSCSPISGHRSVSWYQQTPGQGLQFLFEYFSETQRNKGNFPGRFSGRQFSNSRSEMNVSTLELGDSALYLCASSFAGQVGYTFGSGTRLTVV.

This clonotype was counted only a few times. The rearrangement links TRBV28 to TRBJ2-2, with D possibly TRBD1 on 6 matching bases. Germline loops: CDR1 MDHEN, CDR2 SYDVKM. The CDR3 length is 14 residues. Trimming left V 3 bases short and J 13 bases short, with 18 bases between. The CDR3 region is CASSLVTGPYGLFF. In nucleotides, the CDR3 is TGTGCCAGCAGTTTGGTTACAGGGCCCTATGGGCTGTTTTTT.